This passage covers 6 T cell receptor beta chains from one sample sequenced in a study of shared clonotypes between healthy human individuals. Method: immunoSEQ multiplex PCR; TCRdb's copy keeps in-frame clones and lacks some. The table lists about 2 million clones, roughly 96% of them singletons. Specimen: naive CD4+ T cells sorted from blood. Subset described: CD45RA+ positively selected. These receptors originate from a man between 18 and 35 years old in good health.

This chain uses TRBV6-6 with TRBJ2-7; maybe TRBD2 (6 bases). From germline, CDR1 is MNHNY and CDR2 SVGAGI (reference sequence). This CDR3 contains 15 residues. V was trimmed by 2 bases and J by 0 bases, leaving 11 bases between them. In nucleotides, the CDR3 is TGTGCCAGCAGTTACGGGTCCGGGGGCTCCTACGAGCAGTACTTC. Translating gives CASSYGSGGSYEQYF.

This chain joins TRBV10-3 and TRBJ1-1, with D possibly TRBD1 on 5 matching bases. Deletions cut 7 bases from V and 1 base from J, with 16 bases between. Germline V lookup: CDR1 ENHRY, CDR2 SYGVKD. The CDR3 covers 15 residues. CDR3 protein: CAIKLRGEENTEAFF. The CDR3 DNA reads TGTGCCATCAAGTTAAGGGGAGAGGAGAACACTGAAGCTTTCTTT.

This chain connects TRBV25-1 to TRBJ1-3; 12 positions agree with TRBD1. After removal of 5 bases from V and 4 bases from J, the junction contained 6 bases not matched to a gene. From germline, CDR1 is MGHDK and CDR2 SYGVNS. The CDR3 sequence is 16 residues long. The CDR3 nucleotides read TGTGCCAGCAGTCAAGGGACAGGGGGCTCGGGAAACACCATATATTTT. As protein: CASSQGTGGSGNTIYF.

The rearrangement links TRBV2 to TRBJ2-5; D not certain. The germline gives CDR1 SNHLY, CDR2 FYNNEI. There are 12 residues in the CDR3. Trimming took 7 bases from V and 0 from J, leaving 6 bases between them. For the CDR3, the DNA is TGTGCCAGCATTGGGGACCAAGAGACCCAGTACTTC. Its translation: CASIGDQETQYF.

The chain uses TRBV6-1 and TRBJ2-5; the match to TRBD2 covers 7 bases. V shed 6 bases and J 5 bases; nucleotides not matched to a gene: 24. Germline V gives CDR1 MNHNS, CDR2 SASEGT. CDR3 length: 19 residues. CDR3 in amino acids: CASSEMAGVLTTPRETQYF. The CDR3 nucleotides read TGTGCCAGCAGCGAAATGGCGGGAGTCCTCACGACGCCTCGGGAGACCCAGTACTTC.

The CDR3 DNA reads TGCGCCAGCAGTAACAGACAGGGCCTCTATGGCTACACCTTC. Translated, it gives CASSNRQGLYGYTF. This chain links TRBV5-1 with TRBJ1-2; TRBD1 agrees at 7 bases. The junction had 8 bases not matched to a gene; V was cut back by 5 bases and J by 4 bases. CDR3 length: 14 residues. Per germline, CDR1 SGHRS and CDR2 YFSETQ.